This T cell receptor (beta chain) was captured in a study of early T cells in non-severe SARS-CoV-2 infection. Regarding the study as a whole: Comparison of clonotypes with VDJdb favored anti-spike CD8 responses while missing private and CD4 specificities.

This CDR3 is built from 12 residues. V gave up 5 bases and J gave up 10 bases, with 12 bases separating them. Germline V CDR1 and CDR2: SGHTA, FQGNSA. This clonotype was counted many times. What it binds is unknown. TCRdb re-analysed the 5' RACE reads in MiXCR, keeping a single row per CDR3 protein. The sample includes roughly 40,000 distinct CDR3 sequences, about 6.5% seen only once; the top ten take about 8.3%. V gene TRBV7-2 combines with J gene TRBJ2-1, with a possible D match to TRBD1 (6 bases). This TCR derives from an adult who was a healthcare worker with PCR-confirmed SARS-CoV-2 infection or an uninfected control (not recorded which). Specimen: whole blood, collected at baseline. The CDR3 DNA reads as TGTGCCAGCAGCCCGTGGACAGACGAGCAGTTCTTC. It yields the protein CASSPWTDEQFF.